The 4 T cell receptor beta chains below come from one sample, sequenced in a study of T cell repertoires in cytomegalovirus infection. TCRdb reprocessed the reads via MiXCR and lists one record per CDR3 protein. The data contain just under 500,000 distinct CDR3 sequences, 33% of them singletons. Their antigen targets remain unknown. Sequences were derived from cultured PBMCs, sampled from culture after CMV antigen stimulation. These receptors came from a human donor in good health (CMV status not recorded). Some clones in this sample may be carry-over from other donors' samples.

This clonotype was counted at least ten times. This chain uses TRBV7-2 with TRBJ1-6; 8 nucleotides match TRBD1. Germline V gene lookup returns CDR1 SGHTA and CDR2 FQGNSA. J lost 10 bases, V lost 2 bases, and 1 base had no gene match. The CDR3 is 13 amino acids. In nucleotides, the CDR3 is TGTGCCAGCAGCTTACAGGGGGCGTCACCCCTCCACTTT. Protein sequence: CASSLQGASPLHF. The full variable domain, rest sourced from reference TRBV7-2 and TRBJ1-6, is GAGVSQSPSNKVTEKGKDVELRCDPISGHTALYWYRQSLGQGLEFLIYFQGNSAPDKSGLPSDRFSAERTGGSVSTLTIQRTQQEDSAVYLCASSLQGASPLHFGNGTRLTVT.

This clonotype was recorded a few times. Written as DNA, the CDR3 is TGCGCCAGCAGCCACCTCATGTCACGCGGGGGGAACACTGAAGCTTTCTTT. Protein: CASSHLMSRGGNTEAFF. The chain employs TRBV4-1 and TRBJ1-1; maybe TRBD1 (5 bases). Germline-derived CDR1 and CDR2 are MGHRA and YSYEKL. The CDR3 is 17 amino acids. Between the trimmed V and J ends, which lost 3 bases and 1 base, there was a span of 18 bases.

V usage is TRBV5-6 and J usage is TRBJ2-5; tentative D call: TRBD2 (5 bases). The germline V gene has CDR1 SGHDT and CDR2 YYEEEE. The CDR3 is 14 residues long. V shed 4 bases and J shed 7 bases, with 17 bases lying between them. CDR3 sequence (DNA): TGTGCCAGCAGCCAACCACCCGGGGATACGACCCAGTACTTC. It translates to CASSQPPGDTTQYF.

The chain combines TRBV24-1 with TRBJ1-2; the D gene is possibly TRBD1 (5 bases). The length of the CDR3 is 14 residues. V was clipped by 3 bases and J by 4 bases, with 11 bases between them. Germline-derived CDR1 and CDR2 are KGHDR and SFDVKD. CDR3 region: CATSDNRISYGYTF. The CDR3 nucleotides are TGTGCCACCAGTGATAACAGGATTTCCTATGGCTACACCTTC.